The 14 T cell receptor beta chains in this list originate from one sample, sequenced in a study of CD8 T cells in ankylosing spondylitis (dated by TCRdb to 2016 to 2017). The research as a whole found: Blood from ankylosing spondylitis patients appeared to be characterized by a TCR beta motif composed of 7 to 9 highly homologous amino acid variants.

Antigens of these TCRs are unknown. The library came from 5' RACE. These reads were obtained on an Illumina HiSeq 2500. In TCRdb, the public reads were trimmed at Q25 with fastp and aligned with MiXCR, with productive beta chains retained. Each record represents a unique CDR3 protein, reported with the most common genes and DNA among its rows. This sample has around 540,000 distinct CDR3 sequences in its table, and approximately 12% of those were observed once. The biggest ten clones account for about 6.5% of the sample. Sequencing was done on a sample of blood, either unsorted or a sorted T cell fraction (not recorded which). The source is a male donor with ankylosing spondylitis.

The chain recombines TRBV13 with TRBJ2-2; 11 nucleotides match TRBD2. Germline values: CDR1 PRHDT, CDR2 FYEKMQ (reference sequence). The CDR3 sequence is 18 residues long. Germline trimming cut 4 bases from V and 3 bases from J; bases unmatched to any gene: 10. DNA of the CDR3: TGTGCCAGCAGCTCTAGCCCACTAGCGGGAGTGGACACCGGGGAGCTGTTTTTT. Translating gives CASSSSPLAGVDTGELFF.

This clonotype was seen more than once but under ten times. V and J are TRBV30 and TRBJ1-6; D is unresolved. The CDR3 length is 12 residues. V gave up 4 bases and J gave up 10 bases, with 11 bases separating them. CDR1 is GTSNPN and CDR2 is SVGIG in the germline V gene (reference sequence). The CDR3 nucleotides are TGTGCCTGGATGCAACGTGGATCACCCCTCCACTTT. This translates into CAWMQRGSPLHF.

In its sample, this clonotype was seen many times. V and J are TRBV11-2 and TRBJ1-6, with D possibly being TRBD1 (5 bases). CDR1 is SGHAT, CDR2 FQNNGV, per germline. CDR3 length: 15 residues. V was cut by 5 bases and J by 7 bases, with 15 bases left in between. The CDR3 DNA is TGTGCCAGCAGCCCTGAGGGACTGGAAAATTCACCCCTCCACTTT. Translating gives CASSPEGLENSPLHF.

In its sample, this clonotype was seen a few times. The rearrangement joins TRBV7-9 to TRBJ2-5; TRBD2 is a possible D gene (6 bases). Trimming cost V 5 bases and J 4 bases, with 14 bases left between them. The CDR3 covers 14 residues. The V gene's germline CDR1 is SEHNR and CDR2 FQNEAQ (reference sequence). The CDR3 here is CASSERDWRETQYF. The CDR3 nucleotides read TGTGCCAGCAGCGAACGGGACTGGAGAGAGACCCAGTACTTC.

This clonotype has just a few counts. The chain uses TRBV14 and TRBJ2-2; 8 bases align to TRBD1. Germline CDR1 and CDR2: SGHDN and FVKESK. The V and J ends lost 3 bases and 7 bases, in that order; junction bases with no gene match: 10. This CDR3 has 16 residues. In nucleotides, the CDR3 is TGTGCCAGCAGCCAGTCTATGACAGGGGAAGGCGGGGAGCTGTTTTTT. Protein: CASSQSMTGEGGELFF.

This chain connects TRBV19 to TRBJ2-6, with a tentative D call TRBD2 (6 bases). In germline, CDR1 is LNHDA, CDR2 SQIVND (reference sequence). There are 16 residues in the CDR3. The ends were cut back, 6 bases at V and 2 bases at J, with 14 bases in the middle. The DNA of the CDR3 is TGTGCCAGTAGGTTGGCGGGATTCGCTGGGGCCAACGTCCTGACTTTC. Protein product: CASRLAGFAGANVLTF.

V gene TRBV30 combines with J gene TRBJ1-5; TRBD1 agrees at 7 bases. There are 14 residues in the CDR3. CDR1 GTSNPN and CDR2 SVGIG come from the germline V gene (reference sequence). V dropped 3 bases and J dropped 6; count of bases not matched to a gene: 8. CDR3 nucleotide sequence: TGTGCCTGGAGCCGGGACAGCGGAGTTCAGCCCCAGCATTTT. Protein product: CAWSRDSGVQPQHF. Filled out from reference TRBV30 and TRBJ1-5, the complete variable domain reads SQTIHQWPATLVQPVGSPLSLECTVEGTSNPNLYWYRQAAGRGLQLLFYSVGIGQISSEVPQNLSASRPQDRQFILSSKKLLLSDSGFYLCAWSRDSGVQPQHFGDGTRLSIL.

The table lists this clonotype with a few counts. The chain uses TRBV27 and TRBJ1-2; D may be TRBD1 (5 bases). The CDR3 contains 14 residues. CDR1 is MNHEY and CDR2 is SMNVEV in the germline V gene (reference sequence). With 6 bases removed from V and 0 bases from J, the gap between germline ends came to 11 bases. CDR3 in DNA: TGTGCCAGCAGCCAGGGACGGTCTAACTATGGCTACACCTTC. This codes for CASSQGRSNYGYTF.

V is TRBV5-1 and J is TRBJ2-5; D not certain. CDR1 is SGHRS, CDR2 YFSETQ, per germline. V dropped 0 bases and J dropped 1 base, with 10 bases sitting between them. This CDR3 comprises 15 residues. The DNA for the CDR3 is TGCGCCAGCAGCTTGGCTCTCACCGGCCAAGAGACCCAGTACTTC. Amino acid sequence: CASSLALTGQETQYF.

This clonotype was seen more than once but under ten times. The chain employs TRBV20-1 and TRBJ1-2; 7 nucleotides align to TRBD1. Per germline, CDR1 DFQATT and CDR2 SNEGSKA (reference sequence). V lost 2 bases and J lost 4; bases outside the gene matches: 10. CDR3 length equals 15 residues. CDR3 coding DNA: TGCAGTGCTAGAAATATTAAGGGGGCGATCTATGGCTACACCTTC. Its protein product is CSARNIKGAIYGYTF.

The CDR3 sequence: CASSLREPGELFF. CDR3 DNA: TGTGCCAGCAGTTTAAGGGAACCCGGGGAGCTGTTTTTT. The V call is TRBV12-3 or TRBV12-4, the J call TRBJ2-2; D gene uncertain. CDR3 length: 13 amino acids. Trimming took 2 bases from V and 6 from J, leaving 7 bases between them.

This clonotype turned up a few times. The chain links TRBV7-2 to TRBJ2-1, with unresolved D. V dropped 4 bases and J dropped 6 bases, with 13 bases sitting between them. Germline V lookup: CDR1 SGHTA, CDR2 FQGNSA. The CDR3 is 14 amino acids. Written as DNA, the CDR3 is TGTGCCAGCAGCTCCCGTGCAGTTCTCAATGAGCAGTTCTTC. This codes for CASSSRAVLNEQFF.

This clonotype was seen only a few times. The chain has TRBV24-1 and TRBJ2-1, with D tentatively TRBD2 (6 bases). The CDR3 consists of 17 residues. Trimming left V 3 bases short and J 8 bases short, with 22 bases between. Germline V gene lookup returns CDR1 KGHDR and CDR2 SFDVKD. This chain's CDR3 is CATSDPWTTPRADEQFF. The CDR3 coding sequence is TGTGCCACCAGTGATCCATGGACTACCCCCAGGGCTGATGAGCAGTTCTTC.

The chain has TRBV5-1 and TRBJ2-2; D is perhaps TRBD2 (5 bases). Looked up from germline, CDR1 is SGHRS and CDR2 is YFSETQ. Trimming took off 3 bases at V and 7 bases at J, with 10 bases between the two ends. The CDR3 length is 13 residues. The CDR3 DNA sequence: TGCGCCAGCAGCTCCGCTAGCTTCGGGGAGCTGTTTTTT. Translation: CASSSASFGELFF.